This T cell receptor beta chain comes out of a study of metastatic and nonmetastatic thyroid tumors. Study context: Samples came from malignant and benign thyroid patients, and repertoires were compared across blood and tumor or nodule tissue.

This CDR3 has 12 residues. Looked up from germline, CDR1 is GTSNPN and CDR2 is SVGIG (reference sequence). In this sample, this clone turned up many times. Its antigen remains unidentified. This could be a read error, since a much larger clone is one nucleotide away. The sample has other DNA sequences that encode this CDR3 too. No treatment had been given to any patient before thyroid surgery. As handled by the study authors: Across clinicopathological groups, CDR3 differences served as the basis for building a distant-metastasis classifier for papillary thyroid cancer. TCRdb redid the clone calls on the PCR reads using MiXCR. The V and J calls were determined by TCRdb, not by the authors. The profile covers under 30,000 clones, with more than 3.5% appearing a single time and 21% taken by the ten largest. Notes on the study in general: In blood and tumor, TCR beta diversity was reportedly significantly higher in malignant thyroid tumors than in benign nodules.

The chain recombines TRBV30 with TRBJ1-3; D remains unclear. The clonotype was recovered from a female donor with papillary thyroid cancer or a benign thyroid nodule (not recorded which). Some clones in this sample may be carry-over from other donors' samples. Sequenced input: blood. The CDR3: CAILGPGNTIYF. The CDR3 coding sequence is TGTGCGATCCTCGGCCCTGGGAACACCATATATTTT.